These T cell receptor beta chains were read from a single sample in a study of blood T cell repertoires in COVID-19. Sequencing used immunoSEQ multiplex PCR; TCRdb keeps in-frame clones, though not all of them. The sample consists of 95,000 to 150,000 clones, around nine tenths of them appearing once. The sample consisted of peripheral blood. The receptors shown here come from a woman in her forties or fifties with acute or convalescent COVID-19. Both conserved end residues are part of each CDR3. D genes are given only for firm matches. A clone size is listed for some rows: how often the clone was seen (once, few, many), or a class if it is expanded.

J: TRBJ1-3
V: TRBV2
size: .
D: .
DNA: TGTGCCAGCAGTGCACGAGACAGGTTGGGCGGAAACACCATATATTTT
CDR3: CASSARDRLGGNTIYF

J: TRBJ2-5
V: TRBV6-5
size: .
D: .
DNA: TGTGCCAGCACCGCCCCAGGGCGGGAGACCCAGTACTTC
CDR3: CASTAPGRETQYF

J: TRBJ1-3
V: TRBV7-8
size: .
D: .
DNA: TGTGCCAGCAGCTCCACATCCGGAAACACCATATATTTT
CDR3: CASSSTSGNTIYF

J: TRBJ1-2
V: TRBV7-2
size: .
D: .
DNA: TGTGCCAGCAGCCCGGGGACTGCACCATATGGCTACACCTTC
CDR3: CASSPGTAPYGYTF

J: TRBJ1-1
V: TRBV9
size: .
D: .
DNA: TGTGCCAGCAGCGCCCACGGGAGGGCTTTCTTT
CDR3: CASSAHGRAFF

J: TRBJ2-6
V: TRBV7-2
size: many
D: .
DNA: TGTGCCAGCAGCTTCTTTGGGGCCAACGTCCTGACTTTC
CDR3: CASSFFGANVLTF

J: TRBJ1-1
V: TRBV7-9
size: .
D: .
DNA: TGTGCCAGCAGCTTAGGGGCTGGGGGCAACACTGAAGCTTTCTTT
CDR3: CASSLGAGGNTEAFF

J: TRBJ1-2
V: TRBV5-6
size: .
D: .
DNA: TGTGCCAGCAGCCCGCCGGGGAGACCCTATGGCTACACCTTC
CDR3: CASSPPGRPYGYTF

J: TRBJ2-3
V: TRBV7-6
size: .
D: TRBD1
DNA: TGTGCCAGCAGCCGGAGAAGGCAGGGGGCAGATACGCAGTATTTT
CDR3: CASSRRRQGADTQYF

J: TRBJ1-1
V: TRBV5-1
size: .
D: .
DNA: TGCGCCAGCAGCCCGGGACACTCGAACACTGAAGCTTTCTTT
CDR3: CASSPGHSNTEAFF

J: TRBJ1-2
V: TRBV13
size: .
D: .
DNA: TGTGCTCATAGGGGGACCGGAGGTTTTATGGGAGGCTACACCTTC
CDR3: CAHRGTGGFMGGYTF

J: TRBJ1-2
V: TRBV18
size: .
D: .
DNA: TGTGCCAGCTCACCTGACAGCAGCATTAACTATGGCTACACCTTC
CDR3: CASSPDSSINYGYTF